This entry features one TCR beta chain sequence. Its antigen is unidentified. There were likely unrecorded immune exposures, though donors were nominally healthy when sampled. Germline V gene lookup returns CDR1 SGHVS and CDR2 FQNEAQ. V was clipped by 5 bases and J by 7 bases; unmatched bases: 4. The CDR3 is 13 residues long. 60 Vbeta and 13 Jbeta primers were used in PCR. TCRdb's table, derived via immunoSEQ multiplex PCR, lists solely in-frame clones and lacks some. The sample records fewer than 250,000 clones, roughly 80% being singletons. These data belong to a study of cytomegalovirus exposure and HLA in healthy donors. Study conclusions and caveats: Sequences of the TCR beta chain were said to predict the HLA-A and HLA-B alleles of most subjects accurately. In a later analysis, TCR beta V- and J-gene trimming was associated with a missense DCLRE1C variant. DRB1 showed the most TCR associations and HLA-C the fewest in a later analysis, as rates varied by HLA locus.

This chain joins TRBV7-8 and TRBJ1-2, with TRBD1 matching 10 bases. The receptor's source is a man aged 30 to 39 in good health and CMV-seronegative. Specimen: PBMCs. In DNA, the CDR3 is TGTGCCAGCAGCCGACGACAGGGGGCTGGCTACACCTTC. It encodes CASSRRQGAGYTF.